These 2 T cell receptor beta chains were all obtained from the same sample, sequenced in a study of blood T cell repertoires in COVID-19. Sequencing was performed with immunoSEQ multiplex PCR; in TCRdb, only in-frame clones are kept and a portion is missing. The table has tens of thousands of clones, around 69% seen once. The material sequenced was peripheral blood. The receptors originated from a human donor in a cohort sampled during active or convalescent COVID-19.

This chain connects TRBV5-1 to TRBJ2-5; 13 bases agree with TRBD2. The V gene end was trimmed by 5 bases and the J gene end by 3 bases; junction bases not matched to a gene: 4. Germline CDR1 SGHRS, CDR2 YFSETQ. The CDR3 loop spans 15 amino acids. CDR3 sequence reads: CASRKGTSGEETQYF. The CDR3 bases are TGCGCCAGCAGAAAAGGGACTAGCGGGGAAGAGACCCAGTACTTC.

V gene TRBV30 combines with J gene TRBJ1-1; D gene uncertain. This CDR3 comprises 12 residues. Per the germline V gene, CDR1 is GTSNPN and CDR2 is SVGIG (reference sequence). V was pared by 3 bases and J by 1 base, with 6 bases between. The CDR3 loop reads CAWSRPNTEAFF. In DNA form, the CDR3 reads TGTGCCTGGAGCAGGCCGAACACTGAAGCTTTCTTT.